This TCR beta chain was sequenced for a study of T-cell reconstitution after alpha-beta-depleted transplantation in children. Study observations and caveats: High day-60 TCRbeta diversity in some patients came from surviving recipient T cells and thymic progenitors. Hyperexpanded clones declined; after one year, newly produced T cells mostly supplied diversity. About two months after transplant, alpha-beta T cells reportedly came from several hundred expanded graft clones.

This clonotype has only a few counts. Its matching antigen is unknown. This sample's TCRbeta library carried unique molecular identifier barcodes. TCRdb re-derived calls from the PCR reads in MiXCR, one entry per CDR3 protein. The data show 200,000 to 300,000 distinct CDR3 sequences, roughly 8.2% seen once. V lost 3 bases to trimming and J lost 4 bases; unmatched junction nucleotides: 8. This CDR3 region has 15 residues. Germline V CDR1 and CDR2: SGHTA, FQGNSA. The TCR originated in a male patient aged 10-17 years who had a stem cell transplant for acute lymphoblastic leukemia, so the T cells may come from the graft donor. Source: PBMCs, mostly from graft donor cells, taken 180 days after TCRalphabeta/CD19-depleted stem cell transplant. The rearrangement uses TRBV7-2 and TRBJ2-5; 7 bases align to TRBD1. In nucleotides, the CDR3 is TGTGCCAGCAGCTTCCCGGGACAGTCAAGAGAGACCCAGTACTTC. Protein: CASSFPGQSRETQYF.